The 21 T cell receptor beta chains in this list originate from one sample, sequenced in a study of cytomegalovirus exposure and HLA in healthy donors. Use of 60 Vbeta and 13 Jbeta primers characterized the PCR. TCRdb's copy holds only in-frame clones and misses some; the assay was immunoSEQ multiplex PCR. The repertoire holds under 150,000 clones, with about four fifths as singletons. Sequenced: PBMCs. The receptor set was obtained from a male donor in good health and CMV-seronegative.

The chain couples TRBV4-3 to TRBJ2-5, with TRBD2 as a possible D gene (5 bases). The CDR3 has 13 residues. Germline V gives CDR1 LGHNA, CDR2 YSLEER. V lost 4 bases, J lost 7 bases, and 13 bases lay in between. The CDR3 DNA follows: TGCGCCAGCAGCCCAGACCTAGCAAGGACCCAGTACTTC. Its translation: CASSPDLARTQYF.

The genes are TRBV6-6 and TRBJ2-2; 10 bases fit TRBD1. The germline gives CDR1 MNHNY, CDR2 SVGAGI (reference sequence). This CDR3 is built from 14 residues. V trimming: 7 bases; J trimming: 8 bases; junction bases outside the gene matches: 7. CDR3 DNA: TGTGCCAGCACCTGGACAGGGGGTCAAGGGGAGCTGTTTTTT. Amino acid sequence: CASTWTGGQGELFF.

The chain links TRBV29-1 to TRBJ1-2, with 7 nucleotides matching TRBD1. The CDR3 contains 12 residues. Germline values: CDR1 SQVTM, CDR2 ANQGSEA. V was pared by 7 bases and J by 7 bases, with 9 bases of the junction left unmatched. CDR3 in amino acids: CSGGQEAGGYTF. The CDR3 DNA reads as TGCAGCGGCGGACAGGAGGCCGGTGGCTACACCTTC. The whole variable domain, filled in from reference TRBV29-1 and TRBJ1-2, reads SAVISQKPSRDICQRGTSLTIQCQVDSQVTMMFWYRQQPGQSLTLIATANQGSEATYESGFVIDKFPISRPNLTFSTLTVSNMSPEDSSIYLCSGGQEAGGYTFGSGTRLTVV.

This clone was recorded a few times. The chain combines TRBV4-2 with TRBJ2-7; 7 nucleotides align to TRBD2. Germline V CDR1 and CDR2: LGHNA, YNFKEQ. The CDR3 has 16 residues. After removal of 4 bases from V and 4 bases from J, the junction contained 13 bases not matched to a gene. CDR3 nucleotide sequence: TGTGCCAGCAGCCCACGTATGGGAGGGGAGGGTTACGAGCAGTACTTC. Its translation is CASSPRMGGEGYEQYF.

The V gene is TRBV7-2, the J gene TRBJ2-2; a weak D match, TRBD1 (5 bases). Per germline, CDR1 SGHTA and CDR2 FQGNSA. There are 15 residues in the CDR3. The ends were cut back, 6 bases at V and 6 bases at J, with 17 bases in the middle. CDR3 DNA sequence: TGTGCCAGCAGTCGCATTAGGGGATGGGCCGGGGAGCTGTTTTTT. As protein: CASSRIRGWAGELFF. Full variable domain (outside the CDR3, taken from reference TRBV7-2 and TRBJ2-2): GAGVSQSPSNKVTEKGKDVELRCDPISGHTALYWYRQSLGQGLEFLIYFQGNSAPDKSGLPSDRFSAERTGGSVSTLTIQRTQQEDSAVYLCASSRIRGWAGELFFGEGSRLTVL.

This clone was detected only once. The CDR3 nucleotides are TGTGCCAGCAGTTTGGCGGGAGCACCCGAGCAGTACTTC. Its translation is CASSLAGAPEQYF. The chain carries TRBV28 and TRBJ2-7, with TRBD2 matching over 7 bases. Germline CDR1 MDHEN, CDR2 SYDVKM. The CDR3 contains 13 residues. With 3 bases clipped from V and 6 bases from J, the junction kept 5 bases outside the gene matches.

This clone was observed a few times. The rearrangement joins TRBV18 to TRBJ2-7, with TRBD1 matching over 11 bases. The CDR3 runs to 14 residues. Germline assignment: CDR1 KGHSH and CDR2 LQKENI. Trimming cost V 3 bases and J 5 bases; bases outside gene matches: 3. CDR3 sequence (DNA): TGTGCCAGCTCACCTGTGGGACAGGGGGACGAGCAGTACTTC. It codes for CASSPVGQGDEQYF.

The rearrangement joins TRBV21-1 to TRBJ2-1; the table names TRBD2, a call not compared with the DNA. TRBV21-1 is a pseudogene locus. The CDR3 sequence is 20 residues long. The CDR3 bases are TGTGCCAGCAGCAAAGTATCAGGAACGAGGGAGAGGTGGACCTACAATGAGCAGTTCTTC. Its protein product is CASSKVSGTRERWTYNEQFF.

This clone was counted only a few times. This sequence joins TRBV13 and TRBJ1-1; TRBD1 agrees at 8 bases. The CDR3 spans 15 residues. CDR1 and CDR2 from the germline V gene are PRHDT and FYEKMQ (reference sequence). J was trimmed by 1 base and V by 5 bases; bases with no gene match: 6. The CDR3 region has the DNA TGTGCCAGCAGCCTACGGACAGGGCGGAACACTGAAGCTTTCTTT. It translates to CASSLRTGRNTEAFF.

The CDR3 DNA follows: TGTGCCAGCAGTTTACCCGGGACAGGGAAAGGGGAGCTGTTTTTT. Its translation is CASSLPGTGKGELFF. The gene calls are TRBV27 and TRBJ2-2, with 9 bases fitting TRBD1. Germline V gives CDR1 MNHEY, CDR2 SMNVEV (reference sequence). The CDR3 totals 15 residues. The ends lost 2 bases at V and 8 bases at J; junction bases unmatched: 6.

The gene calls are TRBV27 and TRBJ2-1; tentatively, D is TRBD2 (6 bases). The CDR3 spans 13 residues. Germline-derived CDR1 and CDR2 are MNHEY and SMNVEV (reference sequence). The V gene lost 3 bases and the J gene lost 4 bases, with 7 bases spanning the gap. The CDR3 is CASSFAGYNEQFF. In DNA, the CDR3 is TGTGCCAGCAGTTTCGCGGGGTACAATGAGCAGTTCTTC.

The rearrangement joins TRBV7-9 to TRBJ2-7; 8 nucleotides align to TRBD2. The germline CDR1 and CDR2 sequences are SEHNR and FQNEAQ (reference sequence). Trimming removed 5 bases from V and 4 bases from J; junction bases left unmatched: 10. The CDR3 totals 15 residues. The CDR3 DNA is TGTGCCAGCAGCCGCCGGGGGGGGAGAAGGTACGAGCAGTACTTC. Encoded protein: CASSRRGGRRYEQYF.

Only a few counts were recorded for this clone. The V and J genes are TRBV5-1 and TRBJ2-3, with TRBD2 identical over 9 bases. Germline V gene sequence: CDR1 SGHRS, CDR2 YFSETQ. V lost 4 bases, J lost 0 bases, and 3 bases stayed unmatched. The CDR3 has 15 residues. CDR3 residues: CASSETSGSTDTQYF. As DNA, the CDR3 is TGCGCCAGCAGCGAGACTAGCGGAAGCACAGATACGCAGTATTTT.

The V gene is TRBV28, the J gene TRBJ1-4; the D gene is possibly TRBD1 (6 bases). CDR1 is MDHEN, CDR2 SYDVKM, per germline. Trimming took off 3 bases at V and 7 bases at J, with 12 bases between the two ends. This CDR3 contains 14 residues. The CDR3 protein is CASSLTGEFEKLFF. CDR3 sequence (DNA): TGTGCCAGCAGTTTGACAGGCGAATTTGAAAAACTGTTTTTT.

The chain has TRBV18 and TRBJ1-5; 8 bases agree with TRBD1. The J segment lost 7 bases and the V segment lost 4 bases, leaving 3 bases of the junction unmatched. This CDR3 has 13 residues. Germline V gene data show CDR1 as KGHSH and CDR2 as LQKENI. The CDR3, as DNA: TGTGCCAGCTCACAGACAGGGGAACAGCCCCAGCATTTT. The encoded protein is CASSQTGEQPQHF.

The genes are TRBV28 and TRBJ2-5, with a weak D call TRBD2 (6 bases). The CDR3 totals 12 residues. Trimming took off 8 bases at V and 11 bases at J, with 18 bases between the two ends. Germline V gene sequence: CDR1 MDHEN, CDR2 SYDVKM. CDR3 DNA: TGTGCCAGCGGGGCTGGCCGTCGGGAGCAGTACTTC. This codes for CASGAGRREQYF.

Of note for this clone: One end of the junction does not line up with germline, which may come from a read error. The V and J genes are TRBV7-9 and TRBJ2-1; tentative D call: TRBD2 (5 bases). From germline, CDR1 is SEHNR and CDR2 FQNEAQ (reference sequence). The CDR3 has 14 residues. CDR3 nucleotide sequence: TGCGCCAGCAGCCAGGCTGCCGGGAACAATGAGCAGTTCTTC. Encoded protein: CASSQAAGNNEQFF.

The rearrangement joins TRBV14 to TRBJ1-1; 7 bases are shared with TRBD1. The V segment lost 4 bases and the J segment 7 bases; nucleotides outside the gene matches: 3. In germline, CDR1 is SGHDN, CDR2 FVKESK. The CDR3 runs 12 residues. The DNA of the CDR3 is TGTGCCAGCAGCCGCCGGGACAGTGAAGCTTTCTTT. The encoded protein is CASSRRDSEAFF.

V and J are TRBV18 and TRBJ2-5; 7 bases match TRBD2. Germline lookup yields CDR1 KGHSH and CDR2 LQKENI. V lost 5 bases to trimming and J lost 3 bases; unmatched junction nucleotides: 3. The CDR3 length is 13 residues. CDR3 nucleotides: TGTGCCAGCTCATCGGGGAGGGAAGAGACCCAGTACTTC. Residues: CASSSGREETQYF.

This sequence joins TRBV6-5 and TRBJ2-3, with a possible D match to TRBD1 (5 bases). Trimming shortened V by 2 bases and J by 3 bases, and 9 bases separated the two germline ends. Germline V gene data show CDR1 as MNHEY and CDR2 as SVGAGI. The CDR3 loop spans 14 amino acids. In DNA form, the CDR3 reads TGTGCCAGCAGTTACAGGGGCGCAACAGATACGCAGTATTTT. Residues: CASSYRGATDTQYF.

The CDR3 coding sequence is TGTGCCAGTAGTATTTGGGAGTCGGTCCATGAGCAGTTCTTC. It translates to CASSIWESVHEQFF. The rearrangement uses TRBV19 and TRBJ2-1; possible D gene TRBD2, 5 bases. Germline lookup yields CDR1 LNHDA and CDR2 SQIVND (reference sequence). The CDR3 spans 14 residues. Trimming shortened V by 3 bases and J by 8 bases, and 14 bases separated the two germline ends.